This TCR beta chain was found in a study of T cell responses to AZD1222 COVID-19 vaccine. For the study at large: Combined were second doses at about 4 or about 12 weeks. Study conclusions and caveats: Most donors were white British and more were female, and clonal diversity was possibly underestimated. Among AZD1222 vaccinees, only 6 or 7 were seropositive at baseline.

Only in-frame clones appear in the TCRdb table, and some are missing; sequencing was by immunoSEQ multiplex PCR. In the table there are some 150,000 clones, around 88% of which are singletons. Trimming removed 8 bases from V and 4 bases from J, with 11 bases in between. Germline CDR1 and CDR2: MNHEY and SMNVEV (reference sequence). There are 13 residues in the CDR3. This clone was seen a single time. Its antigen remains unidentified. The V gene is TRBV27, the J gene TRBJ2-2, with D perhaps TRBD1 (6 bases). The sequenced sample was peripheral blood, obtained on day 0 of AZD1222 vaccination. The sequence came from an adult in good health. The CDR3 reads CASSTGFTGELFF. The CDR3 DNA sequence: TGTGCCAGCTCGACAGGTTTCACCGGGGAGCTGTTTTTT.